Below are 8 T cell receptor beta chains sequenced from a single sample in a study of regulatory T cells in long-lasting Graves disease. Time point noted: newly diagnosed GD, antithyroid drugs for less than 3 months. RNA isolated from PBMCs was used to make the TCR library. Libraries of TCR beta came from iRepertoire HTBI primers plus Arm-PCR of CDR3 regions. TCRdb called the multiplex PCR reads again in MiXCR, with one record for every CDR3 protein. The table has approximately 490,000 distinct CDR3 sequences, about 16% seen once. The same sample was also used in a study of T cells in Graves' hyperthyroidism and ophthalmopathy.

Sequencing was performed on peripheral blood mononuclear cells (PBMCs), taken at new diagnosis, from a patient treated with antithyroid drugs. These receptors were collected from a man aged 35 to 55 with Graves disease.

In this sample, this clonotype turned up many times. At one of its ends the junction is not consistent with the germline gene, which may arise from a read error. The rearrangement links TRBV7-9 to TRBJ2-1; tentatively, D is TRBD1 or TRBD2 (5 bases each). The CDR3 extends over 13 amino acids. Germline V gene sequence: CDR1 SEHNR, CDR2 FQNEAQ (reference sequence). In DNA, the CDR3 is TGCGCCAGCAGTTTAGGGACCAATAATGAGCAGTTCTTC. The encoded protein is CASSLGTNNEQFF.

This clonotype was seen ten or more times. The chain joins TRBV30 to TRBJ2-1, with D perhaps given as TRBD1 or TRBD2 (5 bases each). The CDR3 runs to 14 residues. Trimming took off 0 bases at V and 0 bases at J, with 6 bases between the two ends. Germline loops: CDR1 GTSNPN, CDR2 SVGIG (reference sequence). The CDR3 bases are TGTGCCTGGAGTGTGGGGGTCTCCTACAATGAGCAGTTCTTC. Translating gives CAWSVGVSYNEQFF.

This clonotype was seen only a few times. The chain employs TRBV7-8 and TRBJ1-4, with D unclear. CDR3 length: 14 amino acids. Trimming cost V 5 bases and J 7 bases, with 14 bases left between them. Germline CDR1 is SGHVS and CDR2 is FQNEAQ. The CDR3 DNA reads TGTGCCAGCAGCCCCAGTTCGGTTGGTGAAAAACTGTTTTTT. It translates to CASSPSSVGEKLFF.

V is TRBV29-1 and J is TRBJ2-4; 9 positions agree with TRBD1. V trimming: 3 bases; J trimming: 2 bases; junction bases outside the gene matches: 2. This CDR3 has 14 amino acids. Germline CDR1 is SQVTM and CDR2 is ANQGSEA. The CDR3 DNA follows: TGCAGCGTTGAGGGACAGGGATCCAAAAACATTCAGTACTTC. It translates to CSVEGQGSKNIQYF.

This clonotype was recorded many times. The V gene is TRBV11-2, the J gene TRBJ2-1, with 14 bases lining up with TRBD2. The CDR3 is 16 amino acids. V lost 0 bases to trimming and J lost 9 bases; unmatched junction nucleotides: 4. CDR1 SGHAT and CDR2 FQNNGV come from the germline V gene. The CDR3 protein is CASSLEGLAGVGEQFF. CDR3 nucleotides: TGTGCCAGCAGCTTAGAGGGACTAGCGGGAGTGGGTGAGCAGTTCTTC.

CDR3 amino acids: CASSQVKGKLFF. The CDR3 DNA reads TGTGCCAGCAGCCAAGTTAAGGGAAAACTGTTTTTT. This chain uses TRBV14 with TRBJ1-4, with D hard to call. The CDR3 contains 12 residues. The germline V gene has CDR1 SGHDN and CDR2 FVKESK. V was cut by 1 base and J by 10 bases, with 7 bases left in between. The full variable domain, rest sourced from reference TRBV14 and TRBJ1-4, is EAGVTQFPSHSVIEKGQTVTLRCDPISGHDNLYWYRRVMGKEIKFLLHFVKESKQDESGMPNNRFLAERTGGTYSTLKVQPAELEDSGVYFCASSQVKGKLFFGSGTQLSVL.

This clonotype occurred many times. The chain has TRBV28 and TRBJ2-1; 8 positions match TRBD2. CDR1 and CDR2 (germline): MDHEN, SYDVKM. CDR3 length equals 17 residues. The trim removed 2 bases at V and 0 bases at J, leaving 6 bases unmatched. The CDR3 region is CASSLQTSASSYNEQFF. The CDR3 region has the DNA TGTGCCAGCAGTTTACAGACTAGCGCGAGCTCCTACAATGAGCAGTTCTTC.

This clonotype was observed many times. The V and J genes are TRBV27 and TRBJ2-3; D call uncertain. Germline CDR1 and CDR2: MNHEY and SMNVEV (reference sequence). Trimming removed 0 bases at V and 5 bases at J, with 12 bases between. The CDR3 has 15 residues. The CDR3 sequence: CASSLSLNSKDTQYF. In DNA form, the CDR3 reads TGTGCCAGCAGTTTATCTCTGAACTCGAAAGATACGCAGTATTTT.